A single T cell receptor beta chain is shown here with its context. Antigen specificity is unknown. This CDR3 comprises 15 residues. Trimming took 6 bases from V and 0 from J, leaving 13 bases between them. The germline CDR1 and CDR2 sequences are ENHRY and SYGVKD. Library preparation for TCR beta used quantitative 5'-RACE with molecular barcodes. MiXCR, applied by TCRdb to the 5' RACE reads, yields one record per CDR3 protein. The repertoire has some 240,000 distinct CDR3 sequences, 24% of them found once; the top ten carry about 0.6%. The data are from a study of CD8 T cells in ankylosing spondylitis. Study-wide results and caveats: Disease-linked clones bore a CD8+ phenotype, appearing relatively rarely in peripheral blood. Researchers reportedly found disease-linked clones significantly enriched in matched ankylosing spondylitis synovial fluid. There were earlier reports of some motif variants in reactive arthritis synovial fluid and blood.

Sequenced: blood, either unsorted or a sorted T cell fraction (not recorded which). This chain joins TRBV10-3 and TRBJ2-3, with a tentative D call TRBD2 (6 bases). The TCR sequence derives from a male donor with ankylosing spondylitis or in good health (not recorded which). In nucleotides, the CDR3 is TGTGCCATCAGGGAGGGACTCCTTAGCACAGATACGCAGTATTTT. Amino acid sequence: CAIREGLLSTDTQYF.